The source of this T cell receptor beta chain is a study of T cells in Graves' hyperthyroidism and ophthalmopathy. Whole-study context: Specimen type is peripheral blood, collected at initial diagnosis prior to any treatment.

The CDR3 covers 15 residues. The V gene's germline CDR1 is KGHSH and CDR2 LQKENI. Study-wide points: With a median lead of approximately 6 months before onset, the model predicted ophthalmopathy. Most expanded thyroid clonotypes above 0.001 also appeared in blood.

The investigators amplified TCR beta CDR3 regions from RNA transcripts. RT-PCR in the first round (using the HTBI primer set) targeted the TCR CDR3. TCRdb reanalysed the multiplex PCR reads using MiXCR and keeps one entry per CDR3 protein. This table holds about 410,000 distinct CDR3 sequences, under 15% found once. Diagnostic decisions used clinical symptoms, serum thyroxine and TRAb, thyroid ultrasound and orbital computed tomography. This clonotype showed up many times. The antigen remains unidentified. The junction and the germline gene differ at one end; a read error may be behind it. The sequence came from a man aged 18 to 29 with Graves' ophthalmopathy. The specimen sequenced was blood. The J gene is TRBJ2-5, the V gene TRBV18; D is unresolved. In nucleotides, the CDR3 is TGTGCCAGCTCATCACCACAGAAATACCAAGAGACCCAGTACTTC. This sequence encodes CASSSPQKYQETQYF.